This TCR beta chain was captured by sequencing in a study of vaccination effects on CD4 cells after COVID-19. General study findings and limits: Just 1 of 255 vaccine-induced clones in healthy recipients was cross-reactive.

For this clone: Its antigen is not known.

V was pared by 5 bases and J by 7 bases, with 11 bases between. CDR1 and CDR2 from the germline V gene are DFQATT and SNEGSKA (reference sequence). The length of the CDR3 is 11 residues. The repertoire was sequenced with immunoSEQ multiplex PCR; TCRdb's copy has only in-frame clones and lacks some. The sample consists of 60,000 to 90,000 clones, approximately 81% of them appearing once. Antigen-specific CD4+ T cell clonotypes were called by their expansion after viral peptide-pool culture in ViraFEST. Cultured cells yielded isolated CD4+ T cells after 10 to 11 days. Participants got two doses of BNT162b2 or mRNA-1273 vaccine.

The source was CD4+ T cells from PBMCs cultured with HCoV-229E spike peptides, collected after COVID-19 vaccination. This receptor was taken from a human donor who received a COVID-19 vaccine. The rearrangement uses TRBV20-1 and TRBJ2-5, with D unclear. CDR3 sequence (DNA): TGCAGTGCTGATCTCTGGGGGACCCAGTACTTC. This translates into CSADLWGTQYF.